This T cell receptor beta chain was sequenced in a study of response to subunit inactivated influenza vaccine. General study findings and limits: The authors offered the suggestion that each seasonal influenza vaccination recruits few new T cells.

This CDR3 comprises 14 residues. V lost 6 bases and J 3 bases, leaving 14 bases between the germline ends. Per germline, CDR1 KGHSH and CDR2 LQKENI. Of note for this clonotype: Its target is unknown.

TCRdb reanalysed the RT-PCR reads using MiXCR and keeps one entry per CDR3 protein. The sample has 860,000 or so distinct CDR3 sequences, 20% to 25% seen once. The material sequenced was PBMCs from blood, taken around 5 days after vaccination. V gene TRBV18 combines with J gene TRBJ2-5, with D tentatively TRBD2 (6 bases). The receptor comes from a man aged 45-65 years who received an inactivated influenza vaccine. The DNA for the CDR3 is TGTGCCAGCTCGCTAAATTGCGGGAAAGAGACCCAGTACTTC. Translation: CASSLNCGKETQYF. The entire variable domain, with the rest obtained from reference TRBV18 and TRBJ2-5, is as follows: NAGVMQNPRHLVRRRGQEARLRCSPMKGHSHVYWYRQLPEEGLKFMVYLQKENIIDESGMPKERFSAEFPKEGPSILRIQQVVRGDSAAYFCASSLNCGKETQYFGPGTRLLVL.